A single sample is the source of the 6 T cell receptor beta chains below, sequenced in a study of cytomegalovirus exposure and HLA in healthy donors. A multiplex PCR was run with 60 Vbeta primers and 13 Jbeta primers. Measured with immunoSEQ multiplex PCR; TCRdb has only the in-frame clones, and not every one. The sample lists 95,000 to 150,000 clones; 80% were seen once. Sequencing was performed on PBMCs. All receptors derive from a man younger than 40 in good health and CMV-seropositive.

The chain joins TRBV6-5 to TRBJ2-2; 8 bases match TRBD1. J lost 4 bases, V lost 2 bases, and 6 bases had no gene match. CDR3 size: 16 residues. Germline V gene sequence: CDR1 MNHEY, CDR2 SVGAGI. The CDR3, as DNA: TGTGCCAGCAGTTACGCAGGGGGCGCGGGCACCGGGGAGCTGTTTTTT. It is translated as CASSYAGGAGTGELFF.

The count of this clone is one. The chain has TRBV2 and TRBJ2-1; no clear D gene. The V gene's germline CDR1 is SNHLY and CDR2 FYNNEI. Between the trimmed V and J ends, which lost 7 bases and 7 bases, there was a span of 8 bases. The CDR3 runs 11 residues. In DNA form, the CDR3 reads TGTGCCAGCATTAGTTGGAATGAGCAGTTCTTC. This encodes CASISWNEQFF.

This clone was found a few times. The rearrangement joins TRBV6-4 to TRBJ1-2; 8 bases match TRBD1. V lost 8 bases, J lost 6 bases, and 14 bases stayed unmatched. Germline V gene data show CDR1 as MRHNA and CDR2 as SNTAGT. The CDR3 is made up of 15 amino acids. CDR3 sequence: CASRAGGSVLDGYTF. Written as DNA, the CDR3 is TGTGCCAGCCGGGCAGGGGGCTCCGTCCTTGATGGCTACACCTTC.

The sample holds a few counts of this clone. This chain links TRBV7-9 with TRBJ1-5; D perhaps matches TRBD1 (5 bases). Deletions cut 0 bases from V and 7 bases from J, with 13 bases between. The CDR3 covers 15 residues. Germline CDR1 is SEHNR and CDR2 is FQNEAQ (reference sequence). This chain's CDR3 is CASSLANGDYQPQHF. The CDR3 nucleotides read TGTGCCAGCAGCTTAGCTAACGGGGACTACCAGCCCCAGCATTTT.

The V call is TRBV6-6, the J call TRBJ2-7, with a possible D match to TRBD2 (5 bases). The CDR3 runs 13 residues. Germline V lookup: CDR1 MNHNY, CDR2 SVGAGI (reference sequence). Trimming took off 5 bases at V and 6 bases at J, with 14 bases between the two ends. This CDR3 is CASSPQRGSEQYF. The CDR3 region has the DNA TGTGCCAGCAGTCCACAACGGGGAAGCGAGCAGTACTTC.

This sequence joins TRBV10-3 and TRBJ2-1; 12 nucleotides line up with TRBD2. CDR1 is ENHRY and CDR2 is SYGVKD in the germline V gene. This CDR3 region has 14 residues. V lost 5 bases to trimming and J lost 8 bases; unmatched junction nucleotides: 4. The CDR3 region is CAISMTSGGDEQFF. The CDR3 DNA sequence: TGTGCCATCAGTATGACTAGCGGGGGTGATGAGCAGTTCTTC.